These T cell receptor beta chains were read from a single sample in a study of blood T cell repertoires in COVID-19. Some clones are missing from TCRdb's copy, which holds only in-frame ones; the method was immunoSEQ multiplex PCR. Among 310,000 or so clones listed, 80% to 95% were seen once. Sequencing was performed on PBMCs or T cells enriched from blood (not recorded which). The source of these receptors is a woman younger than 45 who had recovered from COVID-19. CDR3s include the opening cysteine and the closing phenylalanine or tryptophan. The D gene is left open where the match is weak. For some rows the clone size is stated as once, few or many, or as a class when expanded; others skip it.

NA	TRBV13	NA	TRBJ2-3	TGTGCCAGCAGCTTGGGCGTGCGCACAGATACGCAGTATTTT	CASSLGVRTDTQYF
NA	TRBV3-1/TRBV3-2	TRBD2	TRBJ2-3	TGTGCCAGCAGCCAGATTAGCGGGAGCACAGATACGCAGTATTTT	CASSQISGSTDTQYF
NA	TRBV28	NA	TRBJ1-5	TGTGCCAGCAGTACAGTGAATAGCAATCAGCCCCAGCATTTT	CASSTVNSNQPQHF
NA	TRBV30	TRBD1	TRBJ2-5	TGTGCCTGGAGTGACCTTAACAGGGGCGGTGAAGAGACCCAGTACTTC	CAWSDLNRGGEETQYF
NA	TRBV27	NA	TRBJ1-3	TGTGCCAGCAGTCCTCTACAGTCTGGGCCCACCATATATTTT	CASSPLQSGPTIYF
NA	TRBV5-4	NA	TRBJ1-3	TGTGCCAGCAGCTTGGAACAGGGTGGAAACACCATATATTTT	CASSLEQGGNTIYF
NA	TRBV28	TRBD1	TRBJ1-5	TGTGCCAGCAGACCCCGGACAGGTTGGTATCAGCCCCAGCATTTT	CASRPRTGWYQPQHF
NA	TRBV10-3	NA	TRBJ2-3	TGTGCCATTAAAACGGACAGTACCTTAACTCGCGATACGCAGTATTTT	CAIKTDSTLTRDTQYF
NA	TRBV6-6	NA	TRBJ1-1	TGTGCCAGCAGGCCGGGACAAACGAACACTGAAGCTTTCTTT	CASRPGQTNTEAFF
NA	TRBV18	NA	TRBJ1-4	TGTGCCAGCTCACCGGGCGGGTATGGGAATGAAAAACTGTTTTTT	CASSPGGYGNEKLFF
NA	TRBV30	TRBD2	TRBJ2-7	TGTGCCTGGAGGACTAGCGGAGGGTACGAGCAGTACTTC	CAWRTSGGYEQYF
NA	TRBV24-1	TRBD2	TRBJ2-5	TGTGCCACCAGTGATCCGGAACCGGGACTAGCGTTCCAAGAGACCCAGTACTTC	CATSDPEPGLAFQETQYF
few	TRBV28	NA	TRBJ1-4	TGTGCCAGTGAAGGACAGAACGATGAAAAACTGTTTTTT	CASEGQNDEKLFF
NA	TRBV28	TRBD1	TRBJ1-2	TGTGCCAGCAGATCCGGACAGGGACGGGGCTACACCTTC	CASRSGQGRGYTF
NA	TRBV5-3	NA	TRBJ2-1	TGTGCCAGAAGGATAAACCGGGACTCCTATCGAGATGAGCAGTTCTTC	CARRINRDSYRDEQFF
NA	TRBV24-1	NA	TRBJ1-4	TGTGCCACCAGTGATTTAGGGGGTGAAAAACTGTTTTTT	CATSDLGGEKLFF
NA	TRBV27	TRBD2	TRBJ2-7	TGTGCCAGCGGAACTAGCGGGATTTCGTACGAGCAGTACTTC	CASGTSGISYEQYF
NA	TRBV6-5	NA	TRBJ1-3	TGTGCCAGCAGGGGCGGACAGTCCTCTGGAAACACCATATATTTT	CASRGGQSSGNTIYF
NA	TRBV15	NA	TRBJ1-6	TGTGCCACCAGCAGTCGGGGATTGAGTAGACTCCTGTCCTATAATTCACCCCTCCACTTT	CATSSRGLSRLLSYNSPLHF
NA	TRBV27	TRBD2	TRBJ2-3	TGTGCCAGCCGCGGGAGGAGCACAGATACGCAGTATTTT	CASRGRSTDTQYF
NA	TRBV18	TRBD1	TRBJ2-2	TGTGCCAGCTCACCTATCGACAGGGCCGGCACCGGGGAGCTGTTTTTT	CASSPIDRAGTGELFF
NA	TRBV11-2	NA	TRBJ1-1	TGTGCCAGCAGCTTAAGGTCCGGGACTGAAGCTTTCTTT	CASSLRSGTEAFF
NA	TRBV4-1	TRBD2	TRBJ2-3	TGCGCCAGCAGCCAATCCCCGGCGGGACTAGGTGGTGATACGCAGTATTTT	CASSQSPAGLGGDTQYF
NA	TRBV19	TRBD1	TRBJ1-1	TGTGCCAGCGTTCCTCCACAGGGGGCCCCTGAAGCTTTCTTT	CASVPPQGAPEAFF
NA	TRBV6-1	NA	TRBJ2-4	TGTGCCAGCAGTGAATTTTCCTTCAGAGCCAAAAACATTCAGTACTTC	CASSEFSFRAKNIQYF
NA	TRBV9	NA	TRBJ2-1	TGTGCCAGCAGCGTAGATGTAGCGTCCTACAATGAGCAGTTCTTC	CASSVDVASYNEQFF
NA	TRBV6-5	NA	TRBJ1-6	TGTGCCAGCAGTTACTTCGGGTCTACGGATTCACCCCTCCACTTT	CASSYFGSTDSPLHF
NA	TRBV14	NA	TRBJ2-7	TGTGCCAGCAGCCACTTGAAGGGAGTATACTACGAGCAGTACTTC	CASSHLKGVYYEQYF
NA	TRBV4-3	NA	TRBJ2-1	TGCGCCAGCAGCCAAGAGTCGGGTCGGGAGTTCGACAATGAGCAGTTCTTC	CASSQESGREFDNEQFF
once	TRBV12-1	NA	TRBJ1-5	TGTGCCAGCAGCTTTGTTCCGGGTTATAGCAATCAGCCCCAGCATTTT	CASSFVPGYSNQPQHF
NA	TRBV6-2/TRBV6-3	TRBD2	TRBJ2-1	TGTGCCAGCAGTTCGCCCCTAGCGGCCGTTAACAATGAGCAGTTCTTC	CASSSPLAAVNNEQFF
NA	TRBV11-2	TRBD2	TRBJ2-4	TGTGCCAGCAGCCACCTAGCGGGAGGGCCTGGAAACATTCAGTACTTC	CASSHLAGGPGNIQYF
NA	TRBV5-6	TRBD2	TRBJ2-1	TGTGCCAGCAGCTCGGGACTAACGGTTTACAATGAGCAGTTCTTC	CASSSGLTVYNEQFF
NA	TRBV2	TRBD1	TRBJ1-4	TGTGCCAGCAGACGACAGGGGGCATGGTTAGCTAATGAAAAACTGTTTTTT	CASRRQGAWLANEKLFF
NA	TRBV7-3	TRBD2	TRBJ2-5	TGTGCCAGCAGCTTTTTTAAAACTCACCTAGCGGGAGTTGTAGAGACCCAGTACTTC	CASSFFKTHLAGVVETQYF
NA	TRBV28	NA	TRBJ1-5	TGTGCCAGCAGTACCGACAGAGGCAATCAGCCCCAGCATTTT	CASSTDRGNQPQHF
once	TRBV29-1	TRBD1	TRBJ2-7	TGCAGCGTTGGGTATGGGACAGACCCCTACGAGCAGTACTTC	CSVGYGTDPYEQYF
NA	TRBV5-1	TRBD1	TRBJ2-5	TGCGCCAGCAGCGAAGTGGGACAGGGGGCCGGAGAGACCCAGTACTTC	CASSEVGQGAGETQYF
NA	TRBV7-2	NA	TRBJ1-5	TGTGCCAGCAGCTTGGGAGGGCCCCAGCATTTT	CASSLGGPQHF
NA	TRBV7-9	TRBD2	TRBJ2-2	TGTGCCAGCGGAGCGGGAGAACCGAACACCGGGGAGCTGTTTTTT	CASGAGEPNTGELFF
once	TRBV2	TRBD1	TRBJ1-2	TGTGCCAGCAATTCCGACAGGGGGACTAACTATGGCTACACCTTC	CASNSDRGTNYGYTF
NA	TRBV29-1	NA	TRBJ2-2	TGCAGCGTTGGGTCAGGGGCCCCCGGGGAGCTGTTTTTT	CSVGSGAPGELFF
NA	TRBV2	TRBD1	TRBJ2-5	TGTGCCAGCAGTGAACAGACAGGGTCGAAGACCCAGTACTTC	CASSEQTGSKTQYF
NA	TRBV6-5	NA	TRBJ1-5	TGTGCCAGCAGTTACTCTGGAGGGCGCGGTCAGCCCCAGCATTTT	CASSYSGGRGQPQHF
NA	TRBV7-8	NA	TRBJ2-3	TGTGCCAGCAGCTTAAGGCCCCTTTCCGGGAATGGGAACACAGATACGCAGTATTTT	CASSLRPLSGNGNTDTQYF
NA	TRBV7-3	TRBD2	TRBJ2-7	TGTGCCAGCAGCTTAACGATGGTAGCGGGTATCTACGAGCAGTACTTC	CASSLTMVAGIYEQYF
NA	TRBV25-1	NA	TRBJ1-6	TGTGCCAGCAGTGAATGGGCCGGGGGACGGAATTCACCCCTCCACTTT	CASSEWAGGRNSPLHF
few	TRBV10-3	NA	TRBJ1-6	TGTGCCAACGGGAGAGCGGATAATTCACCCCTCCACTTT	CANGRADNSPLHF
once	TRBV5-6	NA	TRBJ2-7	TGTGCCAGCAGCTCCGCCTCCGGGAGCGAGCAGTACTTC	CASSSASGSEQYF
NA	TRBV4-2	TRBD1	TRBJ1-1	TGTGCCAGCAGCCAACGGACAGGAAACACTGAAGCTTTCTTT	CASSQRTGNTEAFF
NA	TRBV6-5	TRBD2	TRBJ2-3	TGTGCCAGCAGTTACTTGGGGAGGGCTAGCACAGATACGCAGTATTTT	CASSYLGRASTDTQYF
NA	TRBV7-8	NA	TRBJ1-3	TGTGCCAGCAGCTTATTGAGCCGGAGCTCTGGAAACACCATATATTTT	CASSLLSRSSGNTIYF
NA	TRBV24-1	TRBD1	TRBJ2-2	TGTGCCACCAGTGACTCCGCACCGGGACAGGGATACACCGGGGAGCTGTTTTTT	CATSDSAPGQGYTGELFF
once	TRBV4-3	NA	TRBJ1-5	TGCGCCAGCAGCCAGATCAGGGTAGATCAGCCCCAGCATTTT	CASSQIRVDQPQHF
NA	TRBV7-8	NA	TRBJ1-3	TGTGCCAGCAGCTTAGCTGGTAAAGGGGCTATCTCTGGAAACACCATATATTTT	CASSLAGKGAISGNTIYF